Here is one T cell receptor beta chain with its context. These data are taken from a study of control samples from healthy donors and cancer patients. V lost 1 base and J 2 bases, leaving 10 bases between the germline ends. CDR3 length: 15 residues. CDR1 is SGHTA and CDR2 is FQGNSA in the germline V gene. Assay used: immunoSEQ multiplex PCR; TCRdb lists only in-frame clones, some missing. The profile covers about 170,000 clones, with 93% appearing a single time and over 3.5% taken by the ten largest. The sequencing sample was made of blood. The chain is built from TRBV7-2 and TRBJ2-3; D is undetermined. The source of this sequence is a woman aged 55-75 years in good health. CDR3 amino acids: CASSLVRRLTDTQYF. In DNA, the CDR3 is TGTGCCAGCAGCTTAGTCCGTAGGCTCACAGATACGCAGTATTTT.